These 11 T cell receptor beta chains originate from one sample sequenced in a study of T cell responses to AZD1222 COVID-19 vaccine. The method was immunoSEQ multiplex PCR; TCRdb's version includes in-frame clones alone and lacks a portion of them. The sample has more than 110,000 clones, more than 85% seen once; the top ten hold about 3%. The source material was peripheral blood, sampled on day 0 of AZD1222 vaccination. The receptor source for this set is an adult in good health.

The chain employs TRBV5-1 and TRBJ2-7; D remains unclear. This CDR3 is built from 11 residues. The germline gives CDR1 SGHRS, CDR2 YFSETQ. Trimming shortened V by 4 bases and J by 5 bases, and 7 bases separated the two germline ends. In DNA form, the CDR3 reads TGCGCCAGCAGCGTCAACGACGAGCAGTACTTC. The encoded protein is CASSVNDEQYF.

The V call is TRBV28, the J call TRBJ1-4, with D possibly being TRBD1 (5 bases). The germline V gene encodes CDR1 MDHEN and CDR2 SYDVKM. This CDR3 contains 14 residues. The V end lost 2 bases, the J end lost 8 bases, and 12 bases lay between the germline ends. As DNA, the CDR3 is TGTGCCAGCAGTTTAGGGGCCGGAAGGGAAAAACTGTTTTTT. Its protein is CASSLGAGREKLFF.

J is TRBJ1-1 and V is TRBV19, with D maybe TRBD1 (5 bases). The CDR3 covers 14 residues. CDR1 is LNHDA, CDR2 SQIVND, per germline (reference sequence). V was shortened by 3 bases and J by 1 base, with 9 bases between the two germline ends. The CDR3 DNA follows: TGTGCCAGTAGTATTGGGGGTACGAACACTGAAGCTTTCTTT. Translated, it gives CASSIGGTNTEAFF. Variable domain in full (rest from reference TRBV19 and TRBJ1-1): DGGITQSPKYLFRKEGQNVTLSCEQNLNHDAMYWYRQDPGQGLRLIYYSQIVNDFQKGDIAEGYSVSREKKESFPLTVTSAQKNPTAFYLCASSIGGTNTEAFFGQGTRLTVV.

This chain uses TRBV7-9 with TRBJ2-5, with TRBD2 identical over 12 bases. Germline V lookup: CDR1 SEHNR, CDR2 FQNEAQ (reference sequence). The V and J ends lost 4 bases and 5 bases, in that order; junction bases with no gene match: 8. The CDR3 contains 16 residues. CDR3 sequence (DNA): TGTGCCAGCAGCTCTAGCGGGAGGGAAAGGGTGGAGACCCAGTACTTC. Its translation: CASSSSGRERVETQYF.

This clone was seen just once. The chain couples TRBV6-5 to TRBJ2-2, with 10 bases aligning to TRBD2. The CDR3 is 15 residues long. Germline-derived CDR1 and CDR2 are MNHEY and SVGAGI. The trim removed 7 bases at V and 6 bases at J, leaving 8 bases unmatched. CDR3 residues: CASNPLAGEAGELFF. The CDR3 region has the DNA TGTGCCAGCAATCCCCTAGCGGGAGAAGCCGGGGAGCTGTTTTTT.

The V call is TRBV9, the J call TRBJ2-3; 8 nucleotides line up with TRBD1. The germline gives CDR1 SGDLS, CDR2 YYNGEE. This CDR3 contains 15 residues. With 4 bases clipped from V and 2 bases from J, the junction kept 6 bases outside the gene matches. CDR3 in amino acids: CASSKRQGTTDTQYF. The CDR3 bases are TGTGCCAGCAGCAAAAGACAGGGGACCACAGATACGCAGTATTTT.

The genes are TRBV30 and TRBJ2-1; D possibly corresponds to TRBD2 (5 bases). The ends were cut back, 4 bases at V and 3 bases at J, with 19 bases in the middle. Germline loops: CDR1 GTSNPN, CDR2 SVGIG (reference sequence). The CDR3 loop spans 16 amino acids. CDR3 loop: CAWIGRGREDYNEQFF. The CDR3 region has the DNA TGTGCCTGGATTGGCCGCGGGCGCGAAGACTACAATGAGCAGTTCTTC. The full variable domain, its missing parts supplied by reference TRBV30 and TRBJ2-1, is SQTIHQWPATLVQPVGSPLSLECTVEGTSNPNLYWYRQAAGRGLQLLFYSVGIGQISSEVPQNLSASRPQDRQFILSSKKLLLSDSGFYLCAWIGRGREDYNEQFFGPGTRLTVL.

CDR3 sequence: CASSQGLAGASTDTQYF. For the CDR3, the DNA is TGTGCCAGCAGTCAAGGACTAGCGGGGGCTAGCACAGATACGCAGTATTTT. The rearrangement uses TRBV28 and TRBJ2-3, with TRBD2 identical over 13 bases. Trimming at V came to 5 bases and at J to 0 bases, leaving 5 bases not matched to a gene. Per germline, CDR1 MDHEN and CDR2 SYDVKM. There are 17 residues in the CDR3.

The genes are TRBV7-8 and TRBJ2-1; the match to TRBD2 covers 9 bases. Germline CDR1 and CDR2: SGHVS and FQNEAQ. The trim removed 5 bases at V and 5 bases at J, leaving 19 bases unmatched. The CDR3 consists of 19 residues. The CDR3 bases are TGTGCCAGCAGCAACGACTTGTGGCGGGAGGGCCGCTTTCACAATGAGCAGTTCTTC. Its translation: CASSNDLWREGRFHNEQFF.

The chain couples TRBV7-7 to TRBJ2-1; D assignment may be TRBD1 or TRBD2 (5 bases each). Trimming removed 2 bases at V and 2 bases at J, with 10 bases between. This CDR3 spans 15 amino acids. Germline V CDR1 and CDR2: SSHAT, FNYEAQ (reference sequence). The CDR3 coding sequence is TGTGCCAGCAGCTTAAGGGACGGAGCCTACAATGAGCAGTTCTTC. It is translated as CASSLRDGAYNEQFF.

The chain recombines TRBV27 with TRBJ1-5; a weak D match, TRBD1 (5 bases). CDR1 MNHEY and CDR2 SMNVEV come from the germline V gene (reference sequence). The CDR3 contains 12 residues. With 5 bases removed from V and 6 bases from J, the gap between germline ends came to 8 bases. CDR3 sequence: CASSQGGQPQHF. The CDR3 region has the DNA TGTGCCAGCAGTCAGGGCGGTCAGCCCCAGCATTTT.